Listed below are T cell receptor beta chains from one sample, sequenced in a study of blood T cell repertoires in COVID-19. Generated by immunoSEQ multiplex PCR, the TCRdb table keeps only in-frame clones and is missing some. The table includes 85,000 to 120,000 clones, roughly 82% detected once. The sample was peripheral blood. Receptor source: a human donor in a cohort sampled during active COVID-19. CDR3s include the opening cysteine and the closing phenylalanine or tryptophan. D genes are given only for firm matches. A clone size is listed for some rows: how often the clone was seen (once, few, many), or a class if it is expanded.

len	j_gene	d_gene	abundance	v_gene	CDR3nt	CDR3aa
13	TRBJ2-1	.	.	TRBV7-2	TGTGCCACCTCAAGGGGGAATTACAATGAGCAGTTCTTC	CATSRGNYNEQFF
15	TRBJ2-1	TRBD1	.	TRBV11-2	TGTGCCAGCTGGACAGGGGGGACTTCCTACAATGAGCAGTTCTTC	CASWTGGTSYNEQFF
16	TRBJ1-2	.	.	TRBV11-2	TGTGCCAGCAGCTCCAACACAGGTCCAACTAACTATGGCTACACCTTC	CASSSNTGPTNYGYTF
15	TRBJ1-1	.	.	TRBV5-1	TGCGCCAGCAGCAGGGACGGGGACATGAACACTGAAGCTTTCTTT	CASSRDGDMNTEAFF
17	TRBJ1-2	.	once	TRBV6-2/TRBV6-3	TGTGCCAGCAGTTTCTTGTGGAGTCGGACTATAGGGTATGGCTACACCTTC	CASSFLWSRTIGYGYTF
12	TRBJ2-3	.	.	TRBV5-1	TGCGCCAGCAGCTTTTACACAGATACGCAGTATTTT	CASSFYTDTQYF
14	TRBJ1-2	.	.	TRBV3-1/TRBV3-2	TGTGCCAGCAGCCCTGGGACAAGCTACTATGGCTACACCTTC	CASSPGTSYYGYTF
13	TRBJ2-5	.	.	TRBV9	TGTGCCAGCAGCGTCAGGGGCCAAGAGACCCAGTACTTC	CASSVRGQETQYF
17	TRBJ2-6	TRBD1	few	TRBV30	TGTGCCTGGAGTGGGGGATACACAGGGGCTGGGGCCAACGTCCTGACTTTC	CAWSGGYTGAGANVLTF
14	TRBJ2-7	TRBD1	.	TRBV2	TGTGCCAGCAGCCGACAGGGGGGAATATACGAGCAGTACTTC	CASSRQGGIYEQYF
13	TRBJ1-2	.	.	TRBV12-3/TRBV12-4	TGTGCCAGCAGCCCCTCAGGGGTGAGGGGCTACACCTTC	CASSPSGVRGYTF
15	TRBJ1-1	TRBD1	.	TRBV7-9	TGTGCCAGCAGCGAGTCGGGACAGAGGAACACTGAAGCTTTCTTT	CASSESGQRNTEAFF
14	TRBJ1-1	.	.	TRBV5-1	TGCGCCAGCAGCTTGATGCAGGGCAACACTGAAGCTTTCTTT	CASSLMQGNTEAFF
14	TRBJ2-1	TRBD1	.	TRBV20-1	TGCAGTGCTAGTCCCGGGACAGGGGCCGAAAGACAGTTCTTC	CSASPGTGAERQFF
14	TRBJ1-2	TRBD1	once	TRBV4-2	TGTGCCAGCAGCCGCGACAGGGCAGGGTATGGCTACACCTTC	CASSRDRAGYGYTF
14	TRBJ1-6	.	few	TRBV7-2	TGTGCCAGCAGCTTCCTCAGGAACAATTCACCCCTCCACTTT	CASSFLRNNSPLHF
16	TRBJ2-1	TRBD2	.	TRBV10-2	TGCGCCAGCAGGCAACTAGCGGCCGGGGGCTACAATGAGCAGTTCTTC	CASRQLAAGGYNEQFF
13	TRBJ2-3	.	.	TRBV18	TGTGCCAGCTCACCCCCTTCTACAGATACGCAGTATTTT	CASSPPSTDTQYF
14	TRBJ2-3	.	.	TRBV5-1	TGCGCCAGCAGCTTGGAGCGGAGCACAGATACGCAGTATTTT	CASSLERSTDTQYF
17	TRBJ2-7	.	few	TRBV4-3	TGCGCCAGCAGCCAAGAGTGGGGCGGGGACGGCTCCTACGAGCAGTACTTC	CASSQEWGGDGSYEQYF
14	TRBJ2-7	.	.	TRBV7-2	TGTGCCAGCAGCTTGCCCCTATTCCTTCCCGAGCAGTACTTC	CASSLPLFLPEQYF
15	TRBJ1-4	.	.	TRBV3-1/TRBV3-2	TGTGCCAGCAGCTACCCTGGGGCTCTAGGAGAAAAACTGTTTTTT	CASSYPGALGEKLFF
14	TRBJ1-5	TRBD1	.	TRBV29-1	TGCAGCGGATGGACAGGCGATAGCAATCAGCCCCAGCATTTT	CSGWTGDSNQPQHF
15	TRBJ2-2	.	.	TRBV5-8	TGTGCCAGCAGCCGTCTTGGAGCAAGCACCGGGGAGCTGTTTTTT	CASSRLGASTGELFF
14	TRBJ2-3	TRBD2	.	TRBV7-9	TGTGCCAGTGGGACTAGCGGGGTCACAGATACGCAGTATTTT	CASGTSGVTDTQYF
15	TRBJ2-3	.	.	TRBV5-4	TGTGCCAGCAGCGTGTCCAGGGGAGGGGCAGATACGCAGTATTTT	CASSVSRGGADTQYF
18	TRBJ2-1	TRBD2	once	TRBV4-3	TGCGCCAGCAGCCAAGACATCGGGGGGGCAGGGACCTACAATGAGCAGTTCTTC	CASSQDIGGAGTYNEQFF
15	TRBJ1-6	.	.	TRBV4-3	TGCGCCAGCAGCCAAGAAGACAGAATAGGGTCACCCCTCCACTTT	CASSQEDRIGSPLHF
13	TRBJ1-5	.	.	TRBV15	TGTGCCACCAGCAGACAAGCTAATCAGCCCCAGCATTTT	CATSRQANQPQHF
14	TRBJ2-5	TRBD2	.	TRBV5-4	TGTGCCAGCAGCAACCGGGGGGGAGGGGAGACCCAGTACTTC	CASSNRGGGETQYF
17	TRBJ2-2	TRBD2	.	TRBV4-2	TGTGCCAGCAGCCTCATACCGGGGGGTAGGGAAACCGGGGAGCTGTTTTTT	CASSLIPGGRETGELFF
12	TRBJ2-7	TRBD2	.	TRBV27	TGTGCCAGCAGCACCCCGGGAGGGGAGCAGTACTTC	CASSTPGGEQYF
14	TRBJ2-7	TRBD2	.	TRBV29-1	TGCAGCGTTGAAATCCGGGGGGGAGTTGGCGAGCAGTACTTC	CSVEIRGGVGEQYF
15	TRBJ1-3	.	few	TRBV6-5	TGTGCCAGCAGTTACAAGCCGCGCTCTGGAAACACCATATATTTT	CASSYKPRSGNTIYF
14	TRBJ1-4	.	.	TRBV28	TGTGCCAGCGGACTCTCGGGTACTAATGAAAAACTGTTTTTT	CASGLSGTNEKLFF
15	TRBJ1-2	TRBD1	.	TRBV10-3	TGTGCCATCAGTGAGACGGGACAGGGGGTCGATGGCTACACCTTC	CAISETGQGVDGYTF
14	TRBJ2-5	.	once	TRBV7-2	TGTGCCAGCAGTTACTACTCGGGTGGAGAGACCCAGTACTTC	CASSYYSGGETQYF
21	TRBJ2-3	TRBD1	.	TRBV23-1	TGCGCCAGCAGTCAAGAAGGTCCACAGGGGGCGCAGGGGGGATCCACAGATACGCAGTATTTT	CASSQEGPQGAQGGSTDTQYF
15	TRBJ1-5	TRBD1	once	TRBV6-6	TGTGCCAGCAGAAAGGACAGGGATAGCAATCAGCCCCAGCATTTT	CASRKDRDSNQPQHF
15	TRBJ1-2	.	.	TRBV18	TGTGCCAGCTCCAATAAGACAGGAGTTTCCTATGGCTACACCTTC	CASSNKTGVSYGYTF
15	TRBJ1-1	.	once	TRBV6-5	TGTGCCAGCAGTTACGCCCGATCTCGAGGGACTGAAGCTTTCTTT	CASSYARSRGTEAFF